The T cell receptor beta chain under discussion was sequenced for a study of cytomegalovirus exposure and HLA in healthy donors. Healthy bone marrow donors supplied every sample. PCR employed 60 Vbeta and 13 Jbeta primers. TCRdb's table, derived via immunoSEQ multiplex PCR, lists solely in-frame clones and lacks some. The table lists around 92,000 clones, approximately 83% of them singletons. Study-level findings and limits: TCR association rates varied by HLA locus in a later analysis, with DRB1 highest and HLA-C lowest. Later work found most CMV-associated TCR beta chains apparently HLA-restricted. Sequencing likely produced, as an artifact, a cluster of highly shared sequence variants.

V was pared by 6 bases and J by 0 bases, with 7 bases of the junction left unmatched. The CDR3 has 15 residues. Germline V lookup: CDR1 SGHVS, CDR2 FQNEAQ. As concerns this clone: Its antigen remains unidentified.

The sequence came from a female donor in good health and CMV-seropositive. Specimen: PBMCs. V and J are TRBV7-8 and TRBJ1-1; 7 nucleotides align to TRBD1. The CDR3 region is CASRAPGQLNTEAFF. CDR3 DNA: TGTGCCAGCAGAGCCCCGGGACAGCTGAACACTGAAGCTTTCTTT. The variable domain in full, completed from reference TRBV7-8 and TRBJ1-1, reads GAGVSQSPRYKVAKRGQDVALRCDPISGHVSLFWYQQALGQGPEFLTYFQNEAQLDKSGLPSDRFFAERPEGSVSTLKIQRTQQEDSAVYLCASRAPGQLNTEAFFGQGTRLTVV.